The TCR beta chain described here comes from a study of shared clonotypes between healthy human individuals. Overall study: Per-donor plates numbered three CD4 naive, three CD4 memory, two CD8 naive and one CD8 memory.

Study results and limitations: Only blood was sampled, and tissue TCR repertoires likely differ from blood ones.

Sequencing was at deep level. The protocol was immunoSEQ multiplex PCR, while the TCRdb copy is restricted to in-frame clones and leaves out a portion. This sample yields under 600,000 clones, of which more than 95% are seen a single time; 0.045% to 0.06% belongs to the top ten. Germline assignment: CDR1 WNHNN and CDR2 SYGVQD (reference sequence). The CDR3 spans 15 residues. V was cut by 3 bases and J by 3 bases, with 11 bases left in between. For this clone: Antigen specificity is unknown.

Specimen: naive CD4+ T cells sorted from blood. The sample's subset: CD45RA+ positively selected. The chain links TRBV10-1 to TRBJ2-2, with a weak D call TRBD2 (5 bases). The clonotype was recovered from a woman in her 30s in good health. The CDR3, as DNA: TGCGCCAGCAGTGAAAGCGGCGGTCACACCGGGGAGCTGTTTTTT. Translating gives CASSESGGHTGELFF.